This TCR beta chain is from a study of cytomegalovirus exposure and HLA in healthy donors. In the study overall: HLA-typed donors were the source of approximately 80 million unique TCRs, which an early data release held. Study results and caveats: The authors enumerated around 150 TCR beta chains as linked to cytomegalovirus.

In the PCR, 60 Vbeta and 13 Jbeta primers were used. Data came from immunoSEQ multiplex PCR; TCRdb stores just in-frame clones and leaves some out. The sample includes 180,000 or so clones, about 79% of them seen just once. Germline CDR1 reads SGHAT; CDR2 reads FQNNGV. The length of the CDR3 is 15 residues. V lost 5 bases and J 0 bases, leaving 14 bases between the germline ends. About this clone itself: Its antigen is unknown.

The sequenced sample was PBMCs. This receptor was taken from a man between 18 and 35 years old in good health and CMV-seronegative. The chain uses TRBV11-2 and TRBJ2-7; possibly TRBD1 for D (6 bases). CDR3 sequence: CASSQDRTASYEQYF. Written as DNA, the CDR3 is TGTGCCAGCAGCCAAGACAGGACAGCCTCCTACGAGCAGTACTTC.